This TCR beta chain was identified in a study of blood T cell repertoires in COVID-19. About the study: Sites across the United States, Italy and Spain contributed samples from acute and convalescent COVID-19. PBMCs, B-cell-depleted T cells, or T cells provided the cDNA or gDNA that made up the material.

Trimming at V came to 2 bases and at J to 4 bases, leaving 4 bases not matched to a gene. The CDR3 spans 14 residues. Germline CDR1 and CDR2: KGHSH and LQKENI. TCRdb's table, derived via immunoSEQ multiplex PCR, lists solely in-frame clones and lacks some. The sample lists about 120,000 clones; 85% were seen once. The chain joins TRBV18 to TRBJ2-5; 7 positions agree with TRBD2. The source of this sequence is a man of 80 years or more with acute or convalescent COVID-19. The sample was peripheral blood. In DNA, the CDR3 is TGTGCCAGCTCACCAGGGAGGGTCGGAGAGACCCAGTACTTC. It yields the protein CASSPGRVGETQYF.